Listed here is a single T cell receptor beta chain. This sample was included in a study of blood T cell repertoires in COVID-19. Study summary: The cDNA or gDNA used as material had been derived from T cells, B-cell-depleted T cells, or PBMCs.

Source study methods: Researchers report that nucleated cell counts were estimated from reference gene primer amplification. Assay used: immunoSEQ multiplex PCR; TCRdb lists only in-frame clones, some missing. The V and J calls and clone size were taken over from that table, and D and trimming were inferred from the DNA. This sample yields 350,000 or so clones, of which roughly 90% are seen a single time; approximately 1% belongs to the top ten. The length of the CDR3 is 17 residues. In germline, CDR1 is SEHNR, CDR2 FQNEAQ (reference sequence). Trimming shortened V by 4 bases and J by 2 bases, and 19 bases separated the two germline ends. Adults between roughly 18 and 95 years of age took part from under 30 US areas. Which cohort a participant joined came from the clinical history participants gave.

The genes are TRBV7-9 and TRBJ2-3; possibly TRBD2 for D (5 bases). The clonotype comes from a young woman who had been exposed to COVID-19. The sample comprised PBMCs or T cells enriched from blood (not recorded which). The CDR3, as DNA: TGTGCCAGCAGCTCTGACTGGCAAGAGGGTGACACAGATACGCAGTATTTT. Translated: CASSSDWQEGDTDTQYF.